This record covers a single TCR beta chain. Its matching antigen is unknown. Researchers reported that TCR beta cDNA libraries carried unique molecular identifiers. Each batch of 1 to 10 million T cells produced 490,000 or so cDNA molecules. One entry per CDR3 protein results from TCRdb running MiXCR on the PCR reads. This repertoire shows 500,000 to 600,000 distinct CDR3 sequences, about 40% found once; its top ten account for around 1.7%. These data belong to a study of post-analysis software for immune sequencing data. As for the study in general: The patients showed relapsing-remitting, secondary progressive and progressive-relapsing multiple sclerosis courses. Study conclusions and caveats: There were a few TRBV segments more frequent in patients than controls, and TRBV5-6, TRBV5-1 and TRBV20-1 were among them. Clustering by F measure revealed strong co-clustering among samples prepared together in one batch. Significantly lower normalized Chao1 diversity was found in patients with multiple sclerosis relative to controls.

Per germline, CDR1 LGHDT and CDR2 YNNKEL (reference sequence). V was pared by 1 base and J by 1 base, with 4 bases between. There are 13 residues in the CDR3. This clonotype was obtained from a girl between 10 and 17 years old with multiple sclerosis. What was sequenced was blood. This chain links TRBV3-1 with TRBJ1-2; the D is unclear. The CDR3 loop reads CASSQGHNYGYTF. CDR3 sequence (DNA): TGTGCCAGCAGCCAAGGACATAACTATGGCTACACCTTC.